One sample yielded the 2 T cell receptor beta chains listed below, sequenced in a study of Tregs in tolerant kidney transplant recipients. The data were produced by immunoSEQ multiplex PCR, yet TCRdb's version contains in-frame clones alone and is incomplete. The data contain 90,000 to 120,000 clones, around 90% of them singletons. The sample consisted of CD4+ T cells from blood, taken before the transplant. Receptors were obtained from a human donor who received a combined kidney and bone marrow transplant.

In DNA form, the CDR3 reads TGCGCCAGCAGCCAGTTAAACTACGGAAACATTCAGTACTTC. It codes for CASSQLNYGNIQYF. The genes are TRBV5-1 and TRBJ2-4, with D uncertain. Germline V lookup: CDR1 SGHRS, CDR2 YFSETQ. The CDR3 sequence is 14 residues long. Trimming shortened V by 4 bases and J by 6 bases, and 14 bases separated the two germline ends.

This clone was counted between two and nine times. The chain carries TRBV2 and TRBJ2-7; tentatively, D is TRBD1 (5 bases). In germline, CDR1 is SNHLY, CDR2 FYNNEI. Trimming took off 6 bases at V and 2 bases at J, with 8 bases between the two ends. The CDR3 spans 12 residues. The CDR3 region is CASRIGAYEQYF. CDR3 DNA sequence: TGTGCCAGCAGGATAGGGGCCTACGAGCAGTACTTC.